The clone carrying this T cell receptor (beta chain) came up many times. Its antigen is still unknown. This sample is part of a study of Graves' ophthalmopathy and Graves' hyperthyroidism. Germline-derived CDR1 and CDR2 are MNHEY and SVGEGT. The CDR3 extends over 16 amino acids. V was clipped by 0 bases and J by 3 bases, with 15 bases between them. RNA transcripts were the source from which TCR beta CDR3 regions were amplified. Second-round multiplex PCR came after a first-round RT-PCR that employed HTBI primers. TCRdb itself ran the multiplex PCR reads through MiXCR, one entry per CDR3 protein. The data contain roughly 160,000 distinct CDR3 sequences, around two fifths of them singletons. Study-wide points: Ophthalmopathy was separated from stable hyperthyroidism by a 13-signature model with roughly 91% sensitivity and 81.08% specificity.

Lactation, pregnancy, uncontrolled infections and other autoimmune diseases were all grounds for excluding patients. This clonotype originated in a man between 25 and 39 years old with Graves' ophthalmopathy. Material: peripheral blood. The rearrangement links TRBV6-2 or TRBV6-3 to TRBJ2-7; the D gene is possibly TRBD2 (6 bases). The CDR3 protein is CASSYSQERDFYEQYF. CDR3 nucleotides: TGTGCCAGCAGTTACTCCCAAGAACGGGACTTCTACGAGCAGTACTTC.